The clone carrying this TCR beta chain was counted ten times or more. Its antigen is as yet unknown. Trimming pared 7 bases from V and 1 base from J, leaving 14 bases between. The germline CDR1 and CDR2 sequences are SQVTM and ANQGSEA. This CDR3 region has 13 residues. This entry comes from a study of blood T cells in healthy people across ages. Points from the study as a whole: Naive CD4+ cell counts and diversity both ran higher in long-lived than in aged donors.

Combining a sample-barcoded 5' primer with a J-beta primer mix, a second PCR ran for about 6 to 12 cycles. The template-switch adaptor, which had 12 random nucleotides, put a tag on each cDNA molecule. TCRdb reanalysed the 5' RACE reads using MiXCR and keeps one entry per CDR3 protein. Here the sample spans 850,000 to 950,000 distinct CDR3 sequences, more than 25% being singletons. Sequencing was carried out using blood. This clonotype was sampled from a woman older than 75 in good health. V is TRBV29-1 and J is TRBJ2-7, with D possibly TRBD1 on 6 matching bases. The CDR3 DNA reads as TGCAGCGCCCAAACCGGGACATCCTACGAGCAGTACTTC. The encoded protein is CSAQTGTSYEQYF.